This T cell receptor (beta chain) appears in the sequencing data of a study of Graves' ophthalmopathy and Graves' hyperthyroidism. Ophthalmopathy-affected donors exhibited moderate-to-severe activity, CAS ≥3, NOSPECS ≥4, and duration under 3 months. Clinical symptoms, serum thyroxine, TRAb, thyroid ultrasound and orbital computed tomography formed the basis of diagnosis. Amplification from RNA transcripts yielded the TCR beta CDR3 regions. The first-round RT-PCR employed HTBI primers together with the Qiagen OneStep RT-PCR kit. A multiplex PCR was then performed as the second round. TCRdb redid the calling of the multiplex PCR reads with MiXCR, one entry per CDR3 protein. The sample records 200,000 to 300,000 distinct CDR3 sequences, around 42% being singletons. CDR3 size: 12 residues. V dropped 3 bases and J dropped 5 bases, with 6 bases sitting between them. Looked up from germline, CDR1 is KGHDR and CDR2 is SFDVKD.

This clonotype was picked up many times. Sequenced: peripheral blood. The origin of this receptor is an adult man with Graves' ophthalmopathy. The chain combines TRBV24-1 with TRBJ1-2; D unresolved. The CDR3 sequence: CATSDTRYGYTF. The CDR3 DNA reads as TGTGCCACCAGTGATACGCGGTATGGCTACACCTTC.